The clone carrying this TCR beta chain was found a few times. What it binds is unknown. The data are from a study of T cell repertoires in cytomegalovirus infection. Overall study: Matching HLA type, along with CMV infection, was indicated by public TCR beta signatures. Study-wide findings and caveats: HLA-C-restricted CMV-specific TCR beta clonotypes were dominant in the ex vivo response. CMV carriers having the relevant HLA were flagged by cumulative public TCR beta family frequency.

TCRdb re-called the reads with MiXCR, one entry per CDR3 protein. This table holds 150,000 to 200,000 distinct CDR3 sequences, over 25% found once. The CDR3 has 14 residues. Trimming removed 6 bases at V and 1 base at J, with 12 bases between. Per the germline V gene, CDR1 is SGHVS and CDR2 is FNYEAQ. Material: PBMCs. This chain links TRBV7-6 with TRBJ1-1, with D possibly matching TRBD1 (5 bases). This TCR was sampled from a human donor in good health (CMV status not recorded). Some clones in this sample may be carry-over from other donors' samples. Written as DNA, the CDR3 is TGTGCCAGCAGTTGGACATTTGAGAACACTGAAGCTTTCTTT. Translation gives CASSWTFENTEAFF.